This TCR beta chain is drawn from a study of blood T cell repertoires in COVID-19. As handled by the study authors: Counts of nucleated cells, estimated from reference gene primer amplification, were obtained. Assay: immunoSEQ multiplex PCR; the TCRdb copy retains only in-frame clones and omits some. V, J and clone size were drawn from that table, and D and trimming were deduced from the DNA. The sample records about 500,000 clones, 85% to 90% being singletons. Input material: peripheral blood. This clonotype was sampled from a woman between 45 and 65 years old with COVID-19, enrolled during active disease.

The CDR3 DNA is TGTGCCAGCGCACAGGGAATCGGCTATGGCTACACCTTC. It translates to CASAQGIGYGYTF. The V and J genes are TRBV11-2 and TRBJ1-2, with D tentatively TRBD1 (6 bases). Germline CDR1 reads SGHAT; CDR2 reads FQNNGV. V lost 8 bases and J 4 bases, leaving 14 bases between the germline ends. CDR3 length: 13 amino acids.